Presented here are 20 T cell receptor beta chains from one specimen sequenced in a study of PD-1 blockade in classical Hodgkin lymphoma. Libraries were prepared by immunoSEQ multiplex PCR; TCRdb keeps only in-frame clonotypes and omits some of them. This sample has 20,000 to 30,000 clones; about three quarters occur once, and the top ten carry roughly 8%. Patients all relapsed after autologous stem cell transplantation, and there was variation in brentuximab vedotin exposure. The material was peripheral blood mononuclear cells (PBMCs), obtained before the second cycle of nivolumab. These receptors were obtained from a human donor with classical Hodgkin lymphoma.

The V call is TRBV28, the J call TRBJ2-7; possible D gene TRBD1, 6 bases. Trimming shortened V by 2 bases and J by 6 bases, and 14 bases separated the two germline ends. Germline loops: CDR1 MDHEN, CDR2 SYDVKM. The length of the CDR3 is 14 residues. CDR3 nucleotides: TGTGCCAGCAGTTTAGGGACACTCCCCTCCGAGCAGTACTTC. As protein: CASSLGTLPSEQYF.

This clone has just a few counts. The sample carries other DNA sequences with the same CDR3. J is TRBJ2-5 and V is TRBV7-2; 13 nucleotides line up with TRBD2. Germline-derived CDR1 and CDR2 are SGHTA and FQGNSA. V dropped 3 bases and J dropped 7; count of bases not matched to a gene: 5. The CDR3 runs 15 residues. CDR3 nucleotides: TGTGCCAGCAGCTTTGGACTAGCGGGAGTTGGGACCCAGTACTTC. Protein product: CASSFGLAGVGTQYF. The whole variable domain, filled in from reference TRBV7-2 and TRBJ2-5, reads GAGVSQSPSNKVTEKGKDVELRCDPISGHTALYWYRQSLGQGLEFLIYFQGNSAPDKSGLPSDRFSAERTGGSVSTLTIQRTQQEDSAVYLCASSFGLAGVGTQYFGPGTRLLVL.

This rearrangement joins TRBV5-4 to TRBJ1-2; D might be TRBD1 (6 bases). Germline-derived CDR1 and CDR2 are SGHNT and YYREEE (reference sequence). V was pared by 4 bases and J by 8 bases, with 24 bases between. The CDR3 is 16 amino acids. The CDR3 nucleotides are TGTGCCAGCAGCAAAAGCGCTTGGGGGCGCAGTGGCGGCTACACCTTC. Translating gives CASSKSAWGRSGGYTF.

The chain is built from TRBV2 and TRBJ1-2; D gene ambiguous. Germline CDR1 SNHLY, CDR2 FYNNEI. The V gene lost 5 bases and the J gene lost 4 bases, with 14 bases spanning the gap. CDR3 length equals 14 residues. CDR3: CASSQTGSFYGYTF. Written as DNA, the CDR3 is TGTGCCAGCAGTCAAACCGGATCTTTCTATGGCTACACCTTC. The full variable domain, rest sourced from reference TRBV2 and TRBJ1-2, is EPEVTQTPSHQVTQMGQEVILRCVPISNHLYFYWYRQILGQKVEFLVSFYNNEISEKSEIFDDQFSVERPDGSNFTLKIRSTKLEDSAMYFCASSQTGSFYGYTFGSGTRLTVV.

This chain uses TRBV28 with TRBJ2-1; TRBD2 aligns across 8 bases. Germline-derived CDR1 and CDR2 are MDHEN and SYDVKM. CDR3 size: 15 residues. J lost 0 bases, V lost 10 bases, and 8 bases had no gene match. The CDR3 reads CANPGRGGSYNEQFF. DNA for the CDR3: TGTGCCAACCCCGGGAGGGGTGGCTCCTACAATGAGCAGTTCTTC.

The chain uses TRBV10-3 and TRBJ2-7; 10 bases fit TRBD1. The CDR3 sequence is 14 residues long. Germline CDR1 and CDR2: ENHRY and SYGVKD. Losses at the gene ends were 4 bases for V and 5 bases for J; bases not matched to a gene: 5. CDR3 in DNA: TGTGCCATCAGTGGGGACAGGGGACGACACGAGCAGTACTTC. This codes for CAISGDRGRHEQYF.

The chain is built from TRBV5-1 and TRBJ1-3, with D possibly being TRBD1 (6 bases). CDR1 is SGHRS, CDR2 YFSETQ, per germline. The CDR3 has 14 amino acids. V was shortened by 6 bases and J by 4 bases, with 14 bases between the two germline ends. The CDR3 spells CASKEGHPGNTIYF. CDR3 bases: TGCGCCAGCAAAGAGGGACATCCGGGAAACACCATATATTTT. The full variable domain, with the rest looked up from reference TRBV5-1 and TRBJ1-3, is KAGVTQTPRYLIKTRGQQVTLSCSPISGHRSVSWYQQTPGQGLQFLFEYFSETQRNKGNFPGRFSGRQFSNSRSEMNVSTLELGDSALYLCASKEGHPGNTIYFGEGSWLTVV.

The chain employs TRBV30 and TRBJ2-7, with TRBD2 matching 10 bases. The J segment lost 5 bases and the V segment lost 0 bases, leaving 7 bases of the junction unmatched. The germline CDR1 and CDR2 sequences are GTSNPN and SVGIG (reference sequence). This CDR3 region has 15 residues. In nucleotides, the CDR3 is TGTGCCTGGAGTGTGGTACTAGCGGGACCCCACGAGCAGTACTTC. It is translated as CAWSVVLAGPHEQYF.

CDR3 bases: TGTGCCAGCAGCTTGCGGCTGGGGGGCACTGAAGCTTTCTTT. This codes for CASSLRLGGTEAFF. This rearrangement joins TRBV5-6 to TRBJ1-1; possible D gene TRBD1, 5 bases. The CDR3 runs 14 residues. Looked up from germline, CDR1 is SGHDT and CDR2 is YYEEEE. V lost 1 base and J 4 bases, leaving 11 bases between the germline ends.

V is TRBV11-1 and J is TRBJ2-7; TRBD2 aligns across 11 bases. The CDR3 covers 17 residues. Germline V gene lookup returns CDR1 SGHAT and CDR2 FQDESV (reference sequence). The V and J ends lost 5 bases and 5 bases, in that order; junction bases with no gene match: 14. In DNA form, the CDR3 reads TGTGCCAGCAGCCCCTTTTTCGGAGTAGCGGGAGGGCACGAGCAGTACTTC. Protein sequence: CASSPFFGVAGGHEQYF.

This chain links TRBV29-1 with TRBJ1-4, with 7 bases identical to TRBD1. Germline-derived CDR1 and CDR2 are SQVTM and ANQGSEA. This CDR3 has 13 amino acids. V shed 7 bases, J shed 1 base, and the junction held 3 bases outside the gene matches. CDR3 in DNA: TGCAGCGCTAGACAGGGAACTAATGAAAAACTGTTTTTT. This translates into CSARQGTNEKLFF.

The CDR3 DNA sequence: TGTGCCAGCAGTTACTTGACCTATGGCTACACCTTC. Translating it yields CASSYLTYGYTF. This sequence joins TRBV6-6 and TRBJ1-2; D is undetermined. V was cut by 1 base and J by 4 bases, with 4 bases left in between. This CDR3 comprises 12 residues. Germline assignment: CDR1 MNHNY and CDR2 SVGAGI (reference sequence).

This clone appeared a few times. The chain uses TRBV4-1 and TRBJ1-2; 7 nucleotides align to TRBD1. Germline CDR1 is MGHRA and CDR2 is YSYEKL. V dropped 1 base and J dropped 4; count of bases not matched to a gene: 9. The length of the CDR3 is 16 residues. Written as DNA, the CDR3 is TGCGCCAGCAGCCAAGTTGGAACAGGGGCATCCTATGGCTACACCTTC. Amino acids: CASSQVGTGASYGYTF.

This clone was picked up one time. The J gene is TRBJ1-2, the V gene TRBV5-4, with D possibly matching TRBD1 (5 bases). The ends were cut back, 1 base at V and 6 bases at J, with 10 bases in the middle. The CDR3 consists of 13 residues. CDR1 SGHNT and CDR2 YYREEE come from the germline V gene (reference sequence). CDR3 protein: CASSLLWGHGYTF. The CDR3 DNA is TGTGCCAGCAGCTTGCTATGGGGCCATGGCTACACCTTC.

The chain joins TRBV5-1 to TRBJ2-1; 9 bases are a match to TRBD2. The CDR3 totals 15 residues. Germline-derived CDR1 and CDR2 are SGHRS and YFSETQ. J gave up 7 bases and V 4 bases, and 9 bases lay outside the gene matches. The CDR3 spells CASSLIAGAGNEQFF. The CDR3 DNA reads as TGCGCCAGCAGCCTCATAGCGGGAGCGGGGAATGAGCAGTTCTTC.

The V call is TRBV9, the J call TRBJ1-3, with D uncertain. The CDR3 runs 15 residues. Per germline, CDR1 SGDLS and CDR2 YYNGEE. Trimming took 0 bases from V and 0 from J, leaving 7 bases between them. The CDR3 bases are TGTGCCAGCAGCGTAGGGGAGTCCTCTGGAAACACCATATATTTT. Amino acids: CASSVGESSGNTIYF.

This chain links TRBV7-8 with TRBJ2-3, with TRBD1 matching 9 bases. V was clipped by 5 bases and J by 1 base; unmatched bases: 4. The germline gives CDR1 SGHVS, CDR2 FQNEAQ. CDR3 length: 15 residues. In DNA form, the CDR3 reads TGTGCCAGCAGCAGAGGGACAGGGCGCACAGATACGCAGTATTTT. As protein: CASSRGTGRTDTQYF.

V usage is TRBV21-1 and J usage is TRBJ2-2; the table's D call, TRBD1, was not checked against the DNA. TRBV21-1 is reported as a pseudogene. The CDR3 loop spans 17 amino acids. CDR3 residues: CASSPPPGQGDTGELFF. Here the CDR3 DNA reads TGTGCCAGCAGCCCCCCACCGGGACAGGGGGACACCGGGGAGCTGTTTTTT.

J is TRBJ2-7 and V is TRBV6-5; possibly TRBD1 or TRBD2 for D (6 bases each). Germline CDR1 and CDR2: MNHEY and SVGAGI. Between the trimmed V and J ends, which lost 11 bases and 5 bases, there was a span of 13 bases. This CDR3 is built from 11 residues. The CDR3 sequence is CALQGGHEQYF. In DNA, the CDR3 is TGTGCCTTACAGGGAGGTCACGAGCAGTACTTC.

J is TRBJ2-3 and V is TRBV7-2; D might be TRBD1 (5 bases). V was pared by 7 bases and J by 4 bases, with 15 bases between. The germline gives CDR1 SGHTA, CDR2 FQGNSA. The length of the CDR3 is 14 residues. CDR3 in amino acids: CASNLNWGSDTQYF. CDR3 coding DNA: TGTGCCAGCAACCTCAACTGGGGCTCAGATACGCAGTATTTT.